Below, 32 T cell receptor beta chains from the same sample are listed, as sequenced in a study of post-analysis software for immune sequencing data. Study-wide results and caveats: Controls had lower frequencies than patients of a few TRBV segments, which included TRBV5-6, TRBV5-1 and TRBV20-1.

Their antigens are not known. Libraries were made from TCR beta cDNA, and they carried unique molecular identifiers. Each CDR3 protein is one row after TCRdb ran MiXCR on the PCR reads. The sample records hundreds of thousands of distinct CDR3 sequences, approximately 53% being singletons. The material sequenced was blood. All receptors come from a girl between 5 and 17 years old with multiple sclerosis.

The chain has TRBV4-1 and TRBJ2-1; 7 nucleotides align to TRBD2. This CDR3 has 18 amino acids. CDR1 is MGHRA and CDR2 is YSYEKL in the germline V gene. With V trimmed by 0 bases and J by 1 base, 9 bases remained unmatched. In nucleotides, the CDR3 is TGCGCCAGCAGCCAAGAGGCATCGCTAGCGGCATCCTACAATGAGCAGTTCTTC. Its translation: CASSQEASLAASYNEQFF.

This clonotype was found once. The CDR3 nucleotides are TGCGCCAGCAGCCAAGGATCTAACACTGAAGCTTTCTTT. It yields the protein CASSQGSNTEAFF. The genes are TRBV4-1 and TRBJ1-1; D remains ambiguous. The V end was cut by 1 base, the J end by 2 bases, with 5 bases between. The CDR3 sequence is 13 residues long. The germline V gene has CDR1 MGHRA and CDR2 YSYEKL.

The chain employs TRBV25-1 and TRBJ2-5; D ambiguous. Trimming took off 8 bases at V and 4 bases at J, with 11 bases between the two ends. This CDR3 region has 12 residues. Per the germline V gene, CDR1 is MGHDK and CDR2 is SYGVNS. The CDR3 loop reads CASADPLETQYF. As DNA, the CDR3 is TGTGCCAGCGCCGACCCCCTAGAGACCCAGTACTTC.

CDR3 sequence (DNA): TGCAGTGCTAGCGCTCTATCGGGAGGGCCTTACGAGCAGTACTTC. Amino acids: CSASALSGGPYEQYF. The gene calls are TRBV20-1 and TRBJ2-7; 8 nucleotides line up with TRBD2. CDR3 length: 15 residues. V was pared by 3 bases and J by 4 bases, with 11 bases of the junction left unmatched. CDR1 is DFQATT, CDR2 SNEGSKA, per germline (reference sequence).

The V and J genes are TRBV20-1 and TRBJ2-5, with D possibly being TRBD2 (7 bases). The length of the CDR3 is 15 residues. V was cut by 6 bases and J by 1 base, with 18 bases left in between. Germline values: CDR1 DFQATT, CDR2 SNEGSKA (reference sequence). The DNA for the CDR3 is TGCAGTGCCACCCCGAGGCGGGGGCTCCAAGAGACCCAGTACTTC. Translation gives CSATPRRGLQETQYF.

The V gene is TRBV29-1, the J gene TRBJ2-1, with D maybe TRBD2 (7 bases). Trimming shortened V by 4 bases and J by 1 base, and 23 bases separated the two germline ends. Germline CDR1 SQVTM, CDR2 ANQGSEA. CDR3 length: 18 residues. The CDR3 nucleotides read TGCAGCGTTGGCCGCCTCGAGGGGGGGCGATCGTCCTACAATGAGCAGTTCTTC. As protein: CSVGRLEGGRSSYNEQFF.

Remarks on this clonotype: An end of the junction differs from the germline gene, which may be a read error. This chain connects TRBV29-1 to TRBJ2-1; the match to TRBD2 covers 7 bases. The CDR3 is made up of 15 amino acids. Looked up from germline, CDR1 is SQVTM and CDR2 is ANQGSEA. This CDR3 is CGVGRLAPGYNEQFF. Here the CDR3 DNA reads TGCGGCGTTGGGAGACTAGCCCCAGGGTACAATGAGCAGTTCTTC.

The rearrangement uses TRBV20-1 and TRBJ1-2; no clear D. The germline V gene encodes CDR1 DFQATT and CDR2 SNEGSKA (reference sequence). Between the trimmed V and J ends, which lost 0 bases and 2 bases, there was a span of 7 bases. This CDR3 region has 13 residues. CDR3 residues: CSARDLVNYGYTF. The CDR3, as DNA: TGCAGTGCTAGAGATTTGGTAAACTATGGCTACACCTTC.

This chain links TRBV6-1 with TRBJ2-5; D is ambiguous. Trimming cost V 2 bases and J 1 base, with 8 bases left between them. Germline V gene lookup returns CDR1 MNHNS and CDR2 SASEGT. The CDR3 has 14 amino acids. The CDR3 coding sequence is TGTGCCAGCAGTGAAAATGCAGCCCAAGAGACCCAGTACTTC. Its translation is CASSENAAQETQYF.

The rearrangement uses TRBV27 and TRBJ2-4; D perhaps matches TRBD1 (5 bases). CDR1 and CDR2 from the germline V gene are MNHEY and SMNVEV (reference sequence). This CDR3 comprises 13 residues. V was clipped by 0 bases and J by 10 bases, with 10 bases between them. CDR3 amino acids: CASSLSPGFIQYF. CDR3 DNA sequence: TGTGCCAGCAGTTTATCGCCAGGGTTTATTCAGTACTTC.

The J gene is TRBJ2-1, the V gene TRBV10-3; D tentatively fits TRBD1 or TRBD2 (5 bases each). Germline-derived CDR1 and CDR2 are ENHRY and SYGVKD. The CDR3 loop spans 15 amino acids. Trimming left V 8 bases short and J 4 bases short, with 18 bases between. The CDR3 loop is CAISQSEEGYNEQFF. In nucleotides, the CDR3 is TGTGCCATCTCCCAATCAGAAGAGGGGTACAATGAGCAGTTCTTC.

The genes are TRBV6-5 and TRBJ2-1; 7 bases fit TRBD1. Germline CDR1 reads MNHEY; CDR2 reads SVGAGI. This CDR3 has 16 residues. V lost 2 bases, J lost 2 bases, and 6 bases stayed unmatched. The CDR3 sequence: CASSYKGQLPYNEQFF. Written as DNA, the CDR3 is TGTGCCAGCAGTTACAAGGGACAGTTACCCTACAATGAGCAGTTCTTC.

This sequence joins TRBV7-2 and TRBJ2-5; D uncertain. This CDR3 is 13 amino acids long. Trimming cost V 5 bases and J 5 bases, with 12 bases left between them. Per germline, CDR1 SGHTA and CDR2 FQGNSA. The CDR3 sequence: CASSKTIAETQYF. In DNA form, the CDR3 reads TGTGCCAGCAGCAAGACCATAGCTGAGACCCAGTACTTC.

This rearrangement joins TRBV20-1 to TRBJ2-7, with 11 bases identical to TRBD2. The V and J ends lost 8 bases and 4 bases, in that order; junction bases with no gene match: 16. This CDR3 has 16 residues. The V gene's germline CDR1 is DFQATT and CDR2 SNEGSKA (reference sequence). The CDR3 DNA follows: TGCAGTATGGGGCTGCGACTAGCGGGGCCCTCATACGAGCAGTACTTC. Encoded protein: CSMGLRLAGPSYEQYF.

Comments on this clonotype: One end of the junction does not line up with germline, which may come from a read error. The chain links TRBV29-1 to TRBJ2-2; TRBD2 is a possible D gene (5 bases). The CDR3 spans 14 residues. In germline, CDR1 is SQVTM, CDR2 ANQGSEA. This chain's CDR3 is CSVEGGPNTGERFF. The CDR3 region has the DNA TGCAGCGTTGAGGGCGGGCCCAACACCGGGGAGCGGTTTTTT.

This chain connects TRBV20-1 to TRBJ2-3; 8 bases align to TRBD2. V shed 0 bases, J shed 0 bases, and the junction held 2 bases outside the gene matches. The germline V gene has CDR1 DFQATT and CDR2 SNEGSKA (reference sequence). CDR3 size: 15 residues. CDR3 coding DNA: TGCAGTGCTAGAGAGATAGCGGGGAGCACAGATACGCAGTATTTT. It translates to CSAREIAGSTDTQYF.

This clonotype has a handful of counts. The J gene is TRBJ2-7, the V gene TRBV12-5; 10 bases line up with TRBD2. After removal of 4 bases from V and 4 bases from J, the junction contained 4 bases not matched to a gene. The CDR3 is made up of 14 amino acids. Germline V gene sequence: CDR1 LGHNT, CDR2 FRNRAP. CDR3 nucleotide sequence: TGTGCTAGTGGTTCAACTAGCGGGGCATACGAGCAGTACTTC. Translating it yields CASGSTSGAYEQYF.

This clonotype appeared a few times. V is TRBV2 and J is TRBJ1-1, with unresolved D. The CDR3 sequence is 13 residues long. Germline V lookup: CDR1 SNHLY, CDR2 FYNNEI. V lost 3 bases and J lost 1, with 6 bases in between. The CDR3 region has the DNA TGTGCCAGCAGTGATCTCGGGAACACTGAAGCTTTCTTT. As protein: CASSDLGNTEAFF.

The V and J genes are TRBV30 and TRBJ2-7, with D perhaps matching TRBD1 (6 bases). Trimming removed 4 bases from V and 3 bases from J, with 10 bases in between. CDR1 GTSNPN and CDR2 SVGIG come from the germline V gene (reference sequence). The CDR3 consists of 12 residues. This CDR3 is CAWKQGNYEQYF. CDR3 nucleotides: TGTGCCTGGAAACAGGGAAACTACGAGCAGTACTTC.

This chain uses TRBV20-1 with TRBJ1-1; D not certain. There are 13 residues in the CDR3. Trimming left V 1 base short and J 2 bases short, with 8 bases between. Germline V CDR1 and CDR2: DFQATT, SNEGSKA (reference sequence). CDR3 in amino acids: CSARGAVNTEAFF. Here the CDR3 DNA reads TGCAGTGCTAGAGGGGCTGTAAACACTGAAGCTTTCTTT.

V and J are TRBV20-1 and TRBJ2-7; TRBD2 matches at 8 bases. V was clipped by 3 bases and J by 2 bases; unmatched bases: 15. CDR1 is DFQATT and CDR2 is SNEGSKA in the germline V gene (reference sequence). CDR3 length: 17 amino acids. Here the CDR3 reads CSARAQPRKAGAYEQYF. In DNA form, the CDR3 reads TGCAGTGCTAGGGCTCAGCCCAGGAAAGCGGGGGCCTACGAGCAGTACTTC.

The rearrangement joins TRBV10-3 to TRBJ2-1; no reliable D call. This CDR3 has 13 amino acids. Germline CDR1 reads ENHRY; CDR2 reads SYGVKD. Trimming cost V 3 bases and J 7 bases, with 10 bases left between them. CDR3 coding DNA: TGTGCCATCAGTGACGCGTGGAGAAATGAGCAGTTCTTC. Residues: CAISDAWRNEQFF.

The chain recombines TRBV3-1 with TRBJ1-5, with D perhaps matching TRBD1 (5 bases). V lost 4 bases to trimming and J lost 3 bases, with 13 bases between them. This CDR3 contains 15 residues. Germline V gene data show CDR1 as LGHDT and CDR2 as YNNKEL (reference sequence). The DNA for the CDR3 is TGTGCCAGCAGCCCGGGACGGCGTAACAATCAGCCCCAGCATTTT. It encodes CASSPGRRNNQPQHF.

V is TRBV29-1 and J is TRBJ2-1, with 7 nucleotides matching TRBD1. This CDR3 has 12 residues. V dropped 7 bases and J dropped 5; count of bases not matched to a gene: 5. Looked up from germline, CDR1 is SQVTM and CDR2 is ANQGSEA. The CDR3 DNA is TGCAGCGGTTACAGGGGTCACAATGAGCAGTTCTTC. Protein: CSGYRGHNEQFF.

The gene calls are TRBV5-1 and TRBJ2-3, with a weak D call TRBD2 (6 bases). The length of the CDR3 is 16 residues. The V gene lost 4 bases and the J gene lost 3 bases, with 18 bases spanning the gap. Germline V gene lookup returns CDR1 SGHRS and CDR2 YFSETQ. The DNA for the CDR3 is TGCGCCAGCAGCCAACTAGCCCACACGTTAACAGATACGCAGTATTTT. Encoded protein: CASSQLAHTLTDTQYF.

This clonotype was seen repeatedly, ten times or more. The chain carries TRBV12-3 or TRBV12-4 and TRBJ2-7; 8 bases are a match to TRBD2. V trimming: 6 bases; J trimming: 3 bases; junction bases outside the gene matches: 4. The CDR3 consists of 13 residues. In DNA, the CDR3 is TGTGCCAGCAGCCTTACTAGCGGCTACGAGCAGTACTTC. Encoded protein: CASSLTSGYEQYF.

The chain couples TRBV6-6 to TRBJ2-5; D possibly corresponds to TRBD2 (5 bases). The DNA end is more similar to TRBJ2-7, so the J call may be wrong. CDR1 and CDR2 from the germline V gene are MNHNY and SVGAGI (reference sequence). This CDR3 spans 12 amino acids. CDR3 loop: CASRRALSEQYF. The CDR3 coding sequence is TGTGCCAGCAGGCGGGCGTTGAGCGAGCAGTACTTC.

This clonotype was seen a single time. The chain joins TRBV29-1 to TRBJ2-7; perhaps TRBD2 as D (7 bases). This CDR3 is built from 14 residues. The V gene lost 1 base and the J gene lost 1 base, with 11 bases spanning the gap. Germline CDR1 reads SQVTM; CDR2 reads ANQGSEA. CDR3 amino acids: CSVEGEGTSYEQYF. The DNA of the CDR3 is TGCAGCGTTGAAGGGGAGGGGACATCCTACGAGCAGTACTTC.

The chain recombines TRBV7-9 with TRBJ2-7, with TRBD2 as a possible D gene (5 bases). CDR3 size: 13 residues. Germline lookup yields CDR1 SEHNR and CDR2 FQNEAQ (reference sequence). V was clipped by 5 bases and J by 3 bases, with 11 bases between them. The chain's CDR3 is CASSHGLLYEQYF. CDR3 DNA: TGTGCCAGCAGCCATGGACTCCTCTACGAGCAGTACTTC.

This rearrangement joins TRBV7-6 to TRBJ2-1; TRBD2 agrees at 10 bases. The CDR3 runs 17 residues. With V trimmed by 1 base and J by 6 bases, 9 bases remained unmatched. Germline CDR1 SGHVS, CDR2 FNYEAQ. The CDR3 loop reads CASSLDNRASGGNEQFF. Written as DNA, the CDR3 is TGTGCCAGCAGCTTAGACAATAGGGCTAGCGGGGGCAATGAGCAGTTCTTC.

The CDR3: CASSLVVAGGSEDTQYF. The CDR3 coding sequence is TGTGCCAGCAGCTTAGTAGTAGCGGGAGGGTCGGAAGATACGCAGTATTTT. The V and J genes are TRBV7-2 and TRBJ2-3; 11 nucleotides match TRBD2. CDR1 is SGHTA, CDR2 FQGNSA, per germline. The CDR3 has 17 amino acids. V lost 1 base and J lost 5; bases outside the gene matches: 8.

This clonotype was seen more than once but under ten times. The rearrangement links TRBV9 to TRBJ1-4; TRBD1 agrees at 7 bases. V trimming: 0 bases; J trimming: 4 bases; junction bases outside the gene matches: 9. The germline CDR1 and CDR2 sequences are SGDLS and YYNGEE. This CDR3 contains 17 residues. The CDR3 loop is CASSVGASQGVNEKLFF. CDR3 nucleotides: TGTGCCAGCAGCGTAGGAGCCTCTCAGGGGGTTAATGAAAAACTGTTTTTT.